This T cell receptor beta chain was identified during a study of blood T cells in healthy people across ages. CDR1 SGHRS and CDR2 YFSETQ come from the germline V gene. The length of the CDR3 is 15 residues. V lost 4 bases to trimming and J lost 11 bases; unmatched junction nucleotides: 13. Study-wide findings and caveats: Fewer expanded clones and more diversity marked long-lived versus aged donors. Per-million-T-cell TCR beta diversity fell roughly linearly with age.

The total RNA that was extracted per sample amounted to at least 5 micrograms. This clonotype was observed a single time. Its antigen is not identified. Sample-barcoded 5' priming and a J-beta primer mix drove a second PCR of roughly 7 to 11 cycles. TCRdb re-called the 5' RACE reads through MiXCR, storing one row per CDR3 protein. The table has roughly 800,000 distinct CDR3 sequences, roughly 60% seen once. The sample comprised blood. V and J are TRBV5-1 and TRBJ2-5; 11 nucleotides agree with TRBD2. The sequence derives from a young man in good health. CDR3 residues: CASSKTSGANNEQYF. In nucleotides, the CDR3 is TGCGCCAGCAGCAAGACTAGCGGGGCTAACAATGAGCAGTACTTC.